The 32 T cell receptor beta chains presented below share a single source sample, sequenced in a study of T-cell memory formation after mild COVID-19. One entry per CDR3 protein, called by TCRdb with MiXCR from the 5' RACE reads. The table has under 250,000 distinct CDR3 sequences, approximately 15% seen once. The sequencing sample was made of PBMCs or a T cell subset sorted from them (not recorded which). Receptors originate from an adult woman who had mild COVID-19 (a few samples of this study predate the infection). Cell type and time point are not known.

The chain's CDR3 is CAIAPGATDTQYF. DNA of the CDR3: TGTGCCATCGCCCCAGGGGCTACAGATACGCAGTATTTT. The chain links TRBV10-3 to TRBJ2-3; D possibly corresponds to TRBD1 (6 bases). The CDR3 sequence is 13 residues long. Germline lookup yields CDR1 ENHRY and CDR2 SYGVKD. Trimming took 8 bases from V and 3 from J, leaving 12 bases between them.

This clonotype was seen ten or more times. The chain joins TRBV5-1 to TRBJ2-3; 9 bases agree with TRBD2. The CDR3 totals 15 residues. V was pared by 1 base and J by 4 bases, with 4 bases of the junction left unmatched. The germline CDR1 and CDR2 sequences are SGHRS and YFSETQ. The CDR3 region has the DNA TGCGCCAGCAGCTTGACTAGCGGGTACTCAGATACGCAGTATTTT. Its translation is CASSLTSGYSDTQYF. The full variable domain, rest sourced from reference TRBV5-1 and TRBJ2-3, is KAGVTQTPRYLIKTRGQQVTLSCSPISGHRSVSWYQQTPGQGLQFLFEYFSETQRNKGNFPGRFSGRQFSNSRSEMNVSTLELGDSALYLCASSLTSGYSDTQYFGPGTRLTVL.

This chain connects TRBV6-5 to TRBJ1-1; D might be TRBD1 (6 bases). The CDR3 length is 13 residues. Germline V gene data show CDR1 as MNHEY and CDR2 as SVGAGI. V was cut by 11 bases and J by 6 bases, with 19 bases left in between. This chain's CDR3 is CASRWGYRAEAFF. The CDR3 DNA reads as TGTGCCTCACGCTGGGGGTACAGGGCTGAAGCTTTCTTT.

This clonotype came up a few times. The chain is built from TRBV7-9 and TRBJ2-5, with D possibly matching TRBD1 (6 bases). This CDR3 contains 13 residues. Deletions cut 5 bases from V and 4 bases from J, with 11 bases between. Germline assignment: CDR1 SEHNR and CDR2 FQNEAQ (reference sequence). The CDR3 nucleotides read TGTGCCAGCAGCGGACAGAAGGGAGAGACCCAGTACTTC. It specifies CASSGQKGETQYF.

This chain joins TRBV6-5 and TRBJ2-1; D may be TRBD1 (6 bases). Trimming removed 6 bases from V and 7 bases from J, with 13 bases in between. The CDR3 sequence is 13 residues long. From germline, CDR1 is MNHEY and CDR2 SVGAGI. Here the CDR3 DNA reads TGTGCCAGCAGCGCCCCAGGGGCAAATGAGCAGTTCTTC. It encodes CASSAPGANEQFF.

This clonotype was found many times. J is TRBJ2-1 and V is TRBV9; 9 bases align to TRBD1. Losses at the gene ends were 0 bases for V and 7 bases for J; bases not matched to a gene: 5. CDR3 length: 15 residues. Germline V CDR1 and CDR2: SGDLS, YYNGEE. The CDR3 spells CASSVDGQGRNEQFF. CDR3 sequence (DNA): TGTGCCAGCAGCGTAGATGGACAGGGGAGGAATGAGCAGTTCTTC.

CDR3 DNA: TGCGCCAGCAGCTTGGCCGGGACTAGGGGCCACGAGCAGTACTTC. Its protein is CASSLAGTRGHEQYF. The chain couples TRBV5-1 to TRBJ2-7; TRBD2 aligns across 8 bases. Germline V CDR1 and CDR2: SGHRS, YFSETQ. This CDR3 is 15 amino acids long. Losses at the gene ends were 0 bases for V and 5 bases for J; bases not matched to a gene: 7.

The rearrangement joins TRBV12-3 or TRBV12-4 to TRBJ2-4; D is uncertain. V dropped 5 bases and J dropped 2 bases, with 13 bases sitting between them. The CDR3 consists of 15 residues. In DNA form, the CDR3 reads TGTGCCAGCAGTCCCTTCCGGGCATCCAAAAACATTCAGTACTTC. It specifies CASSPFRASKNIQYF.

This clonotype was seen a few times. This chain connects TRBV20-1 to TRBJ2-1; 13 nucleotides align to TRBD2. This CDR3 has 16 amino acids. Germline CDR1 DFQATT, CDR2 SNEGSKA (reference sequence). With 2 bases clipped from V and 8 bases from J, the junction kept 9 bases outside the gene matches. The CDR3 spells CSARTSGRVIGDEQFF. The CDR3 DNA reads as TGCAGTGCTAGAACTAGCGGGAGGGTCATAGGGGATGAGCAGTTCTTC.

V usage is TRBV10-3 and J usage is TRBJ2-1; 11 nucleotides align to TRBD2. Per the germline V gene, CDR1 is ENHRY and CDR2 is SYGVKD. The CDR3 is 14 amino acids. Losses at the gene ends were 8 bases for V and 3 bases for J; bases not matched to a gene: 3. The CDR3 region is CAIAGLADYNEQFF. CDR3 sequence (DNA): TGTGCCATCGCGGGACTAGCGGACTACAATGAGCAGTTCTTC.

This clonotype appeared a few times. The chain combines TRBV24-1 with TRBJ2-1; 10 bases fit TRBD2. CDR1 is KGHDR, CDR2 SFDVKD, per germline. This CDR3 is 20 amino acids long. The ends lost 0 bases at V and 5 bases at J; junction bases unmatched: 15. DNA of the CDR3: TGTGCCACCAGTGATTTGCCCTCTAGCGGGAGAGTGCAAAAGGACAATGAGCAGTTCTTC. It encodes CATSDLPSSGRVQKDNEQFF.

The chain carries TRBV4-3 and TRBJ2-6, with 8 bases that match TRBD1. Unmatched junction bases numbered 6, after V lost 3 bases and J lost 2 bases. CDR1 is LGHNA and CDR2 is YSLEER in the germline V gene. The CDR3 extends over 17 amino acids. For the CDR3, the DNA is TGCGCCAGCAGCCAGTACACACAGGGGGCTGGGGCCAACGTCCTGACTTTC. This sequence encodes CASSQYTQGAGANVLTF.

The rearrangement joins TRBV5-5 to TRBJ2-7; TRBD2 agrees at 7 bases. The CDR3 loop spans 16 amino acids. In germline, CDR1 is SGHKS, CDR2 YYEKEE (reference sequence). V shed 6 bases and J 0 bases; nucleotides not matched to a gene: 12. This CDR3 reads CASTLRSSGNSYEQYF. As DNA, the CDR3 is TGTGCCAGCACCCTGAGGTCTAGCGGAAACTCCTACGAGCAGTACTTC.

V is TRBV7-9 and J is TRBJ1-1; D may be TRBD1 (6 bases). The CDR3 contains 15 residues. V lost 4 bases and J 3 bases, leaving 15 bases between the germline ends. Germline-derived CDR1 and CDR2 are SEHNR and FQNEAQ (reference sequence). CDR3 region: CASSSITGQDTEAFF. The CDR3 DNA is TGTGCCAGCAGCTCAATTACAGGGCAAGACACTGAAGCTTTCTTT.

This clonotype was seen a handful of times. V and J are TRBV30 and TRBJ2-7, with D perhaps TRBD2 (5 bases). CDR1 and CDR2 from the germline V gene are GTSNPN and SVGIG (reference sequence). Between the trimmed V and J ends, which lost 4 bases and 3 bases, there was a span of 16 bases. The CDR3 contains 14 residues. In DNA form, the CDR3 reads TGTGCCTGGAACGAAGGGAGCCAACTCTACGAGCAGTACTTC. Protein: CAWNEGSQLYEQYF.

The rearrangement uses TRBV6-1 and TRBJ1-2; 8 bases agree with TRBD1. The CDR3 extends over 16 amino acids. Germline V lookup: CDR1 MNHNS, CDR2 SASEGT. Unmatched junction bases numbered 9, after V lost 6 bases and J lost 0 bases. CDR3 residues: CASSQPKTGANYGYTF. CDR3 DNA sequence: TGTGCCAGCAGCCAACCTAAGACAGGGGCTAACTATGGCTACACCTTC.

V gene TRBV24-1 combines with J gene TRBJ2-5; D might be TRBD1 (5 bases). The CDR3 consists of 13 residues. The V gene lost 4 bases and the J gene lost 3 bases, with 8 bases spanning the gap. Per the germline V gene, CDR1 is KGHDR and CDR2 is SFDVKD. CDR3 region: CATSEGVEETQYF. The CDR3 region has the DNA TGTGCCACCAGTGAAGGGGTGGAAGAGACCCAGTACTTC.

This clonotype was found many times. The chain combines TRBV20-1 with TRBJ2-6, with 8 nucleotides matching TRBD1. The V gene end was trimmed by 3 bases and the J gene end by 2 bases; junction bases not matched to a gene: 3. In germline, CDR1 is DFQATT, CDR2 SNEGSKA (reference sequence). This CDR3 is built from 15 residues. The CDR3 loop is CSARTGAAGANVLTF. The CDR3 DNA follows: TGCAGTGCTAGGACAGGGGCCGCTGGGGCCAACGTCCTGACTTTC.

A few counts support this clonotype. This chain uses TRBV11-1 with TRBJ2-7, with D possibly TRBD2 on 5 matching bases. V lost 3 bases and J lost 3, with 9 bases in between. The CDR3 has 13 residues. Looked up from germline, CDR1 is SGHAT and CDR2 is FQDESV (reference sequence). The CDR3 region has the DNA TGTGCCAGCAGCTTCGGCGAGGGCTACGAGCAGTACTTC. Translated, it gives CASSFGEGYEQYF.

The V gene is TRBV6-5, the J gene TRBJ1-3, with TRBD1 matching 8 bases. The CDR3 has 15 amino acids. V lost 5 bases to trimming and J lost 4 bases; unmatched junction nucleotides: 7. Germline V lookup: CDR1 MNHEY, CDR2 SVGAGI. CDR3: CASSPGTGMGNTIYF. The CDR3 nucleotides are TGTGCCAGCAGTCCCGGGACAGGAATGGGAAACACCATATATTTT.

The rearrangement joins TRBV12-3 or TRBV12-4 to TRBJ1-1; no clear D. V gave up 6 bases and J gave up 1 base, with 15 bases separating them. The CDR3 loop spans 15 amino acids. CDR3 amino acids: CASSLPGSRNTEAFF. The CDR3 DNA sequence: TGTGCCAGCAGCCTGCCGGGAAGCCGGAACACTGAAGCTTTCTTT.

The chain recombines TRBV5-1 with TRBJ2-5; D remains unclear. CDR1 and CDR2 from the germline V gene are SGHRS and YFSETQ. V was cut by 0 bases and J by 7 bases, with 16 bases left in between. CDR3 length: 15 amino acids. The CDR3 protein is CASSLVRQLFATQYF. In DNA form, the CDR3 reads TGCGCCAGCAGCTTGGTGAGGCAGCTGTTCGCGACCCAGTACTTC.

V usage is TRBV5-1 and J usage is TRBJ2-5; the D gene is possibly TRBD1 (6 bases). Germline V gene sequence: CDR1 SGHRS, CDR2 YFSETQ. The CDR3 consists of 17 residues. Trimming removed 0 bases from V and 1 base from J, with 16 bases in between. CDR3 DNA: TGCGCCAGCAGCTTGGTCCCACGGGGACACTTCCAAGAGACCCAGTACTTC. Its protein is CASSLVPRGHFQETQYF.

This rearrangement joins TRBV4-1 to TRBJ2-3; TRBD2 is a possible D gene (6 bases). Deletions cut 0 bases from V and 7 bases from J, with 17 bases between. CDR3 length: 16 residues. Germline CDR1 reads MGHRA; CDR2 reads YSYEKL. The CDR3 reads CASSQDGGLSRNTQYF. Written as DNA, the CDR3 is TGCGCCAGCAGCCAAGACGGGGGACTTAGCCGGAATACGCAGTATTTT.

The chain carries TRBV6-2 or TRBV6-3 and TRBJ2-1, with a possible D match to TRBD1 (5 bases). V lost 6 bases and J 11 bases, leaving 26 bases between the germline ends. This CDR3 spans 16 amino acids. CDR1 is MNHEY, CDR2 SVGEGT, per germline. The CDR3 DNA reads as TGTGCCAGCAGCCGACAGTACACGGCGACAGTGGGAAAGCAGTTCTTC. Encoded protein: CASSRQYTATVGKQFF.

At least ten counts were recorded for this clonotype. The chain recombines TRBV10-3 with TRBJ2-7; no definite D call. This CDR3 region has 12 residues. Per germline, CDR1 ENHRY and CDR2 SYGVKD. V lost 4 bases to trimming and J lost 3 bases, with 7 bases between them. The CDR3 is CAISVAVYEQYF. In DNA, the CDR3 is TGTGCCATCAGTGTGGCGGTCTACGAGCAGTACTTC.

This clonotype was seen a few times. V and J are TRBV30 and TRBJ2-3, with 8 bases matching TRBD2. CDR1 and CDR2 (germline): GTSNPN, SVGIG (reference sequence). The V gene end was trimmed by 0 bases and the J gene end by 2 bases; junction bases not matched to a gene: 4. CDR3 size: 15 residues. Written as DNA, the CDR3 is TGTGCCTGGAGTGTACCACTAGCGGCCACAGATACGCAGTATTTT. Translating it yields CAWSVPLAATDTQYF.

This clonotype was found many times. The J gene is TRBJ2-7, the V gene TRBV5-1; tentatively, D is TRBD1 or TRBD2 (5 bases each). From germline, CDR1 is SGHRS and CDR2 YFSETQ. The CDR3 length is 12 residues. Trimming removed 2 bases at V and 6 bases at J, with 9 bases between. The CDR3 nucleotides are TGCGCCAGCAGCTTCGGGGCCCGCGAGCAGTACTTC. Its protein product is CASSFGAREQYF.

This clonotype was found a few times. The chain uses TRBV2 and TRBJ2-3; tentatively, D is TRBD1 or TRBD2 (5 bases each). CDR1 is SNHLY and CDR2 is FYNNEI in the germline V gene. The CDR3 runs to 14 residues. The V and J ends lost 7 bases and 14 bases respectively, with 25 bases between them. CDR3 sequence (DNA): TGTGCCAGCACCCGAGGGCAGGGACCTAACTTCGGGTATTTT. This gives the protein CASTRGQGPNFGYF.

The chain uses TRBV29-1 and TRBJ2-3; 13 bases match TRBD2. CDR3 length: 15 residues. The germline gives CDR1 SQVTM, CDR2 ANQGSEA. Trimming at V came to 7 bases and at J to 2 bases, leaving 6 bases not matched to a gene. This CDR3 is CSGSGLAGNTDTQYF. The DNA for the CDR3 is TGCAGCGGTTCGGGACTAGCGGGAAACACAGATACGCAGTATTTT.

V gene TRBV7-6 combines with J gene TRBJ2-3; TRBD1 matches 8 bases. Germline V gives CDR1 SGHVS, CDR2 FNYEAQ. V gave up 0 bases and J gave up 4 bases; unmatched junction bases: 0. This CDR3 contains 14 residues. The CDR3 nucleotides are TGTGCCAGCAGCTTAGCACAGGGGGCAGATACGCAGTATTTT. This sequence encodes CASSLAQGADTQYF. The full variable domain, completed using reference TRBV7-6 and TRBJ2-3, is GAGVSQSPRYKVTKRGQDVALRCDPISGHVSLYWYRQALGQGPEFLTYFNYEAQQDKSGLPNDRFSAERPEGSISTLTIQRTEQRDSAMYRCASSLAQGADTQYFGPGTRLTVL.

In its sample, this clonotype was seen a few times. Written as DNA, the CDR3 is TGTGCCAGCAGCGCTAGCCTAGCTGCTGAAGAGACCCAGTACTTC. The encoded protein is CASSASLAAEETQYF. The gene calls are TRBV9 and TRBJ2-5; weak D call: TRBD2 (5 bases). Germline V gives CDR1 SGDLS, CDR2 YYNGEE. The CDR3 length is 15 residues. V was shortened by 3 bases and J by 3 bases, with 15 bases between the two germline ends.